Listed here are 10 T cell receptor beta chains from one sample, sequenced in a study of T cell clones after liver transplantation. Clones were sequenced by immunoSEQ multiplex PCR, and TCRdb holds only the in-frame ones, with some missing. Of 55,000 to 75,000 clones listed, nearly 95% are singletons. Here the sequenced sample was CD4+ T cells from blood, taken approximately 27 months after liver transplant. These receptors were collected from a human patient who received a liver transplant. The T cells may come from the graft donor.

The chain combines TRBV25-1 with TRBJ2-7; unclear D gene. Trimming removed 5 bases from V and 3 bases from J, with 11 bases in between. In germline, CDR1 is MGHDK, CDR2 SYGVNS. The CDR3 runs to 13 residues. The CDR3 loop is CASSTRYNYEQYF. The DNA of the CDR3 is TGTGCCAGCAGTACCCGGTACAACTACGAGCAGTACTTC.

The chain is built from TRBV11-3 and TRBJ2-6; D is unresolved. The V and J ends lost 4 bases and 2 bases respectively, with 9 bases between them. CDR1 SGHNT and CDR2 YENEEA come from the germline V gene. The length of the CDR3 is 15 residues. The CDR3 nucleotides are TGTGCCAGCAGCTACCAGGTAGCTGGGGCCAACGTCCTGACTTTC. The encoded protein is CASSYQVAGANVLTF.

The V and J genes are TRBV13 and TRBJ2-3; D gene unclear. Trimming took 2 bases from V and 1 from J, leaving 4 bases between them. Germline lookup yields CDR1 PRHDT and CDR2 FYEKMQ (reference sequence). The CDR3 covers 13 residues. CDR3 bases: TGTGCCAGCAGCTTATTTGGCACAGATACGCAGTATTTT. Translated, it gives CASSLFGTDTQYF.

CDR3 residues: CASSLPGGYGYTF. The CDR3 DNA reads as TGTGCCAGCAGCCTACCCGGGGGCTATGGCTACACCTTC. V usage is TRBV7-9 and J usage is TRBJ1-2; a weak D match, TRBD1 (5 bases). V gave up 5 bases and J gave up 4 bases, with 11 bases separating them. The CDR3 has 13 amino acids. Germline V gene lookup returns CDR1 SEHNR and CDR2 FQNEAQ (reference sequence).

The chain carries TRBV27 and TRBJ1-5; no definite D call. Germline V lookup: CDR1 MNHEY, CDR2 SMNVEV (reference sequence). The CDR3 is made up of 13 amino acids. V lost 5 bases to trimming and J lost 3 bases, with 8 bases between them. CDR3 loop: CASSLTPNQPQHF. The CDR3 DNA follows: TGTGCCAGCAGTCTCACCCCCAATCAGCCCCAGCATTTT.

The chain uses TRBV5-1 and TRBJ1-2; D perhaps matches TRBD1 (6 bases). From germline, CDR1 is SGHRS and CDR2 YFSETQ. There are 13 residues in the CDR3. The germline V and J ends were trimmed by 6 bases and 1 base, with 10 bases remaining between them. CDR3 coding DNA: TGCGCCAGCACCGGGACAATTAACTATGGCTACACCTTC. Translation gives CASTGTINYGYTF.

This chain uses TRBV7-2 with TRBJ2-2; 7 bases are a match to TRBD1. Germline CDR1 SGHTA, CDR2 FQGNSA. Trimming cost V 4 bases and J 7 bases; bases outside gene matches: 12. CDR3 size: 16 residues. CDR3 residues: CASSSGQAYGNGELFF. The CDR3 DNA reads as TGTGCCAGCAGCTCTGGACAGGCTTACGGAAACGGGGAGCTGTTTTTT.

The genes are TRBV30 and TRBJ2-7; TRBD2 is a possible D gene (6 bases). With 3 bases removed from V and 6 bases from J, the gap between germline ends came to 9 bases. The CDR3 covers 11 residues. CDR1 and CDR2 (germline): GTSNPN, SVGIG (reference sequence). Written as DNA, the CDR3 is TGTGCCTGGAGCAGGGAGGTCGAGCAGTACTTC. Translating gives CAWSREVEQYF.

V gene TRBV5-4 combines with J gene TRBJ1-2; no firm D call. The CDR3 is 14 residues long. CDR1 and CDR2 (germline): SGHNT, YYREEE (reference sequence). Trimming stripped 2 bases from V and 7 bases from J, with 15 bases between. This chain's CDR3 is CASSLGEGHSGYTF. Here the CDR3 DNA reads TGTGCCAGCAGCTTAGGAGAGGGTCACTCTGGCTACACCTTC.

The V call is TRBV2, the J call TRBJ2-7, with 7 bases identical to TRBD1. The germline CDR1 and CDR2 sequences are SNHLY and FYNNEI. The CDR3 contains 13 residues. Germline trimming cut 6 bases from V and 3 bases from J; bases unmatched to any gene: 5. This CDR3 is CASSQGQHYEQYF. Written as DNA, the CDR3 is TGTGCCAGCAGCCAGGGACAGCACTACGAGCAGTACTTC.